This T cell receptor (beta chain) comes out of a study of graft-versus-host responses after intestinal transplantation. On the study more broadly: Recipients were all induced with anti-thymocyte globulin, then given tacrolimus and steroids for 3 to 4 years.

Only in-frame clones appear in the TCRdb table, and some are missing; sequencing was by immunoSEQ multiplex PCR. The table shows about 86,000 clones, with roughly four fifths occurring only once. Trimming took off 5 bases at V and 1 base at J, with 8 bases between the two ends. The CDR3 extends over 13 amino acids. Germline CDR1 is LNHDA and CDR2 is SQIVND (reference sequence). Notes on the study in general: Present in recipient marrow, GvH clones included some that appeared first in ileum or blood.

This clone was seen once. The antigen is not known. The TCR was taken from a human donor who received an intestinal transplant. The source material was unstimulated CD8+ T cells sorted from spleen or lymph node cells, sampled before intestinal transplant. The chain employs TRBV19 and TRBJ1-1, with D uncertain. The CDR3 protein is CASSLYGNTEAFF. DNA of the CDR3: TGTGCCAGTAGTTTATATGGGAACACTGAAGCTTTCTTT.